The present entry profiles one TCR beta chain with its context. Its antigen is still unknown. These data belong to a study of radiotherapy plus CTLA-4 blockade in lung cancer. Whole-study findings and limits: Early blood T cell clone dynamics, with interferon-beta, were reported to best predict response. There was expansion of tumor-derived TCR clones in blood after radiotherapy plus ipilimumab.

TCRdb keeps only in-frame clones here, not all; method: immunoSEQ multiplex PCR. The sample lists over 45,000 clones, roughly 80% seen once, with around a sixth in the top ten. Germline V gene sequence: CDR1 SEHNR, CDR2 FQNEAQ (reference sequence). The CDR3 consists of 15 residues. The J segment lost 8 bases and the V segment lost 1 base, leaving 8 bases of the junction unmatched. The chain combines TRBV7-9 with TRBJ2-1; 7 positions agree with TRBD1. Material: peripheral blood, obtained from a patient treated with radiotherapy plus ipilimumab. This TCR came from a human donor with non-small cell lung cancer who had a complete response to radiotherapy plus ipilimumab. The CDR3 nucleotides are TGTGCCAGCAGCTTAGGGACAGGAGTTTTACATGAGCAGTTCTTC. It translates to CASSLGTGVLHEQFF.